This TCR beta chain was sequenced during a study of T cell responses to AZD1222 COVID-19 vaccine. Generated by immunoSEQ multiplex PCR, the TCRdb table keeps only in-frame clones and is missing some. The sample holds 150,000 or so clones, approximately 90% seen once. On this clone itself: No antigen is known for it.

Trimming removed 2 bases from V and 5 bases from J, with 18 bases in between. Germline V gene data show CDR1 as GTSNPN and CDR2 as SVGIG (reference sequence). The CDR3 sequence is 15 residues long. Findings and limits, study-wide: White British ancestry dominated among donors, who included more females, and clonal diversity was possibly underestimated.

The material was peripheral blood, obtained on day 0 of AZD1222 vaccination. V is TRBV30 and J is TRBJ1-2; maybe TRBD1 (5 bases). The origin of this receptor is an adult in good health. In nucleotides, the CDR3 is TGTGCCTGGAGTCGTTCCGGCGGGACTGAATATGGCTACACCTTC. This codes for CAWSRSGGTEYGYTF.